The clone carrying this TCR beta chain occurred once. What it recognizes is unknown. Germline CDR1 SNHLY, CDR2 FYNNEI. V trimming: 3 bases; J trimming: 4 bases; junction bases outside the gene matches: 8. CDR3 length: 15 residues. The sample belongs to a study of blood T cells in healthy people across ages. Study findings and constraints: A roughly linear age-dependent decrease characterized TCR beta diversity per million T cells.

Using a J-beta primer mix together with a sample-barcoded 5' primer, a second PCR was run for roughly 6 to 11 cycles. MiXCR, applied by TCRdb to the 5' RACE reads, yields one record per CDR3 protein. Among around 2 million distinct CDR3 sequences listed, around 40% were seen once. The V and J genes are TRBV2 and TRBJ2-5, with 7 bases aligning to TRBD1. Sequenced: blood. This TCR was sampled from a human donor in good health. The CDR3, as DNA: TGTGCCAGCAGTGAGGTTGCAGGGGGTTTAGAGACCCAGTACTTC. Encoded protein: CASSEVAGGLETQYF.